This entry concerns a single T cell receptor beta chain. This entry is derived from a study of T cells after somatic rescue of genetic block. This CDR3 is built from 13 residues. CDR1 is ENHRY, CDR2 SYGVKD, per germline. With 6 bases clipped from V and 4 bases from J, the junction kept 5 bases outside the gene matches. Assay used: immunoSEQ multiplex PCR; TCRdb lists only in-frame clones, some missing. The sample records roughly 11,000 clones, 78% being singletons. V is TRBV10-3 and J is TRBJ1-1; 7 nucleotides line up with TRBD1. The sample was peripheral blood mononuclear cells (PBMCs). The receptor was isolated from a boy between 10 and 17 years old. In DNA, the CDR3 is TGTGCCATCAGAGACGACAGGGTCACTGAAGCTTTCTTT. Amino acids: CAIRDDRVTEAFF.